A single sample is the source of the 9 T cell receptor beta chains below, sequenced in a study of T cell responses to AZD1222 COVID-19 vaccine. Libraries were prepared by immunoSEQ multiplex PCR; TCRdb keeps only in-frame clonotypes and omits some of them. The table includes just under 150,000 clones, over 75% detected once. Sequencing used peripheral blood, obtained 28 days after the second dose of the MenACWY control vaccine. The receptor set was obtained from an adult who received the MenACWY meningococcal vaccine as a control.

The J gene is TRBJ1-1, the V gene TRBV6-6; possibly TRBD1 for D (5 bases). This CDR3 contains 13 residues. CDR1 is MNHNY, CDR2 SVGAGI, per germline (reference sequence). The ends were cut back, 6 bases at V and 4 bases at J, with 12 bases in the middle. In DNA, the CDR3 is TGTGCCAGCAGGAGAGGGGCTGGCACTGAAGCTTTCTTT. It is translated as CASRRGAGTEAFF.

The chain recombines TRBV19 with TRBJ1-2; the D is unclear. CDR1 is LNHDA, CDR2 SQIVND, per germline (reference sequence). The ends were cut back, 3 bases at V and 0 bases at J, with 5 bases in the middle. CDR3 length: 13 amino acids. The CDR3 DNA reads as TGTGCCAGTAGTATTCAGCCTAACTATGGCTACACCTTC. It yields the protein CASSIQPNYGYTF.

The chain has TRBV4-3 and TRBJ2-3; TRBD1 matches at 9 bases. Germline V gene sequence: CDR1 LGHNA, CDR2 YSLEER. V trimming: 4 bases; J trimming: 2 bases; junction bases outside the gene matches: 10. The CDR3 has 17 residues. In nucleotides, the CDR3 is TGCGCCAGCAGCCTCCTACCGGGACAGGGAAACACAGATACGCAGTATTTT. Protein: CASSLLPGQGNTDTQYF.

The chain links TRBV28 to TRBJ1-2; 9 bases line up with TRBD1. Germline values: CDR1 MDHEN, CDR2 SYDVKM. The CDR3 contains 13 residues. V lost 5 bases and J lost 6; bases outside the gene matches: 4. The CDR3 DNA sequence: TGTGCCAGCAGTCGGACAGGGGTCGATGGCTACACCTTC. Residues: CASSRTGVDGYTF.

This clone was detected only a few times. The chain uses TRBV7-3 and TRBJ2-3; perhaps TRBD2 as D (6 bases). Germline V gives CDR1 SGHTA, CDR2 FQGTGA. Trimming cost V 4 bases and J 4 bases, with 12 bases left between them. CDR3 length: 14 residues. Written as DNA, the CDR3 is TGTGCCAGCAGCTCGCCCGGGACTCCAGATACGCAGTATTTT. It codes for CASSSPGTPDTQYF.

The gene calls are TRBV4-3 and TRBJ1-1; D not resolved. Between the trimmed V and J ends, which lost 0 bases and 5 bases, there was a span of 10 bases. Germline values: CDR1 LGHNA, CDR2 YSLEER. The CDR3 runs 14 residues. CDR3 sequence: CASSQEPTGTEAFF. As DNA, the CDR3 is TGCGCCAGCAGCCAAGAACCGACGGGAACTGAAGCTTTCTTT.

The chain couples TRBV19 to TRBJ1-4; D unclear. This CDR3 region has 15 residues. Germline V gene data show CDR1 as LNHDA and CDR2 as SQIVND (reference sequence). Trimming took 5 bases from V and 0 from J, leaving 10 bases between them. CDR3 sequence: CASSSRHSTNEKLFF. For the CDR3, the DNA is TGTGCCAGTAGTTCCAGACACTCAACTAATGAAAAACTGTTTTTT.

This chain uses TRBV4-3 with TRBJ2-3; TRBD1 matches at 7 bases. Germline assignment: CDR1 LGHNA and CDR2 YSLEER. The CDR3 is made up of 16 amino acids. Trimming removed 0 bases from V and 4 bases from J; junction bases left unmatched: 7. The CDR3 protein is CASSQDWQGVADTQYF. In DNA form, the CDR3 reads TGCGCCAGCAGCCAAGATTGGCAGGGGGTGGCAGATACGCAGTATTTT.

The chain couples TRBV28 to TRBJ1-3; TRBD1 is a possible D gene (5 bases). Germline assignment: CDR1 MDHEN and CDR2 SYDVKM. CDR3 length equals 13 residues. The V end was cut by 10 bases, the J end by 1 base, with 11 bases between. Here the CDR3 DNA reads TGTGCCACCTCGGAGGGGTCTGGAAACACCATATATTTT. Residues: CATSEGSGNTIYF.